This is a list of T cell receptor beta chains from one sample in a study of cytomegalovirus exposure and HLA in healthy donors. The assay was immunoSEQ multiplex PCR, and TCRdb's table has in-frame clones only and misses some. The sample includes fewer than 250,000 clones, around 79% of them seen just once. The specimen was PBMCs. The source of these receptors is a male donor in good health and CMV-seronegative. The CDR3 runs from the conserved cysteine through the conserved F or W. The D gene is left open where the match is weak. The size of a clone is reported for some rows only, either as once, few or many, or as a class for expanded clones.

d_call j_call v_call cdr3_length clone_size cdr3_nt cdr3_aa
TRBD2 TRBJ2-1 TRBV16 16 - TGTGCCAGCAGCCGGAGCGGGAGGAGCTCCTACAATGAGCAGTTCTTC CASSRSGRSSYNEQFF
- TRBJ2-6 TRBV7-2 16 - TGTGCCAGCAGCCTCGCGAGTAACTCTGGGGCCAACGTCCTGACTTTC CASSLASNSGANVLTF
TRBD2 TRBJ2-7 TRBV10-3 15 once TGTGCCATCAGGGGGACTAGCGAGACGGGGAGAGAGCAGTACTTC CAIRGTSETGREQYF
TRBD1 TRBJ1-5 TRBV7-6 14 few TGTGCCAGCAGCTCGGGACAGGGAGGACAGCCCCAGCATTTT CASSSGQGGQPQHF
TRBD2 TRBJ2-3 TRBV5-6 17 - TGTGCCAGCAGCTTGGGTATCGGGGACTACACAGCAGATACGCAGTATTTT CASSLGIGDYTADTQYF
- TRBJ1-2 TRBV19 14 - TGTGCCAGTAGTATTAGGCAGGGTTACTATGGCTACACCTTC CASSIRQGYYGYTF
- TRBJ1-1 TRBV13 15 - TGTGCCAGCAGCTTAGTAACAGGGATGAACACTGAAGCTTTCTTT CASSLVTGMNTEAFF
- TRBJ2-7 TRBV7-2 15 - TGTGCCAGCAGCTCCACCGGGACCGGAGGGCGCGAGCAGTACTTC CASSSTGTGGREQYF
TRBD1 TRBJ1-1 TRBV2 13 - TGTGCCAGCAGCCAGGGGGCCGGGACTGAAGCTTTCTTT CASSQGAGTEAFF
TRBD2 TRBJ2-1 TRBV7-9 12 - TGTGCAACCACGGGTAGCGGGGAAGGGCAGTTCTTC CATTGSGEGQFF
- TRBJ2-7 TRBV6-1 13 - TGTGCCAGCAGTCTCGACTGGTGGTACGAGCAGTACTTC CASSLDWWYEQYF
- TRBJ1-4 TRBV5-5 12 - TGTGCCAGCAGCTTGGCGGGAGAAAAACTGTTTTTT CASSLAGEKLFF
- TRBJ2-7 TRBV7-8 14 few TGTGCCAGCAGTCCAACGGGACTCTCCTACGAGCAGTACTTC CASSPTGLSYEQYF
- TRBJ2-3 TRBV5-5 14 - TGTGCCAGCAGCTTGAACGGAGACCCAGATACGCAGTATTTT CASSLNGDPDTQYF
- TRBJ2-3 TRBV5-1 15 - TGCGCCAGCAGCTCCTCCGGGACTCACACAGATACGCAGTATTTT CASSSSGTHTDTQYF
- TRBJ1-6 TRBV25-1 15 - TGTGCCAGCAGTGAGGAGGGACTTTATAATTCACCCCTCCACTTT CASSEEGLYNSPLHF
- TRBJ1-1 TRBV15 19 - TGTGCCACCAGCAGAGATTGGGGCAGGGGATCCCCGAGGGACACTGAAGCTTTCTTT CATSRDWGRGSPRDTEAFF
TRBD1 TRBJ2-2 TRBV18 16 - TGTGCCAGCTCACCAGCGGACAGGGGGCATAGCGGGGAGCTGTTTTTT CASSPADRGHSGELFF
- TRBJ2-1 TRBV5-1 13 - TGCGCCAGCAGCTCGGACAGTTACAATGAGCAGTTCTTC CASSSDSYNEQFF
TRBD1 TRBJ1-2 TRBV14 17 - TGTGCCAGCAGCCAAGTTGCAGGGGGTGTTGGCGTAGGTGGCTACACCTTC CASSQVAGGVGVGGYTF
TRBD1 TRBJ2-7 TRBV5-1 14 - TGCGCCAGCAGATTACGAGACAGGGTCCACGAGCAGTACTTC CASRLRDRVHEQYF
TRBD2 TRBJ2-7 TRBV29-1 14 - TGCAGCGTTGAAGATTGGCCGGGAGGAGGCGAGCAGTACTTC CSVEDWPGGGEQYF
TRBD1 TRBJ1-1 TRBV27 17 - TGTGCCAGCCACAATCCGGGACAGTGGGGAGAGGGCACTGAAGCTTTCTTT CASHNPGQWGEGTEAFF
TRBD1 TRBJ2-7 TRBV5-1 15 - TGCGCCAGCAGTCAGGACAGGGGCCCATCCCACGAGCAGTACTTC CASSQDRGPSHEQYF
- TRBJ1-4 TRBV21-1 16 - TGTGCCAGCAGCAGCCGACAGGGAACAACTAATGAAAAACTGTTTTTT CASSSRQGTTNEKLFF
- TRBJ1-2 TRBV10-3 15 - TGTGCCATCACTTCCTTCGGGGGGGGCGCAGATGGCTACACCTTC CAITSFGGGADGYTF
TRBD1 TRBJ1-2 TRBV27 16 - TGTGCCAGCAGTTTAGGCGGGACAGGAAGTGCCTATGGCTACACCTTC CASSLGGTGSAYGYTF
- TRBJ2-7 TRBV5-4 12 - TGTGCCAGCAGCCTACAGGAGTACGAGCAGTACTTC CASSLQEYEQYF
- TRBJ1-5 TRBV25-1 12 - TGTGCCAGCAGTGTGGGAGGTCAGCCCCAGCATTTT CASSVGGQPQHF
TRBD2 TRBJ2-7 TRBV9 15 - TGTGCCAGCAGCACCGCCCCGGGACTAGTCTCCGAGCAGTACTTC CASSTAPGLVSEQYF
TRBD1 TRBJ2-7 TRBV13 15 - TGTGCCAGCAGCGGTAGGACAGGCAGCTCCTACGAGCAGTACTTC CASSGRTGSSYEQYF
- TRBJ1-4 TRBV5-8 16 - TGTGCCAGCAGCTTGGGGCGACAGACAACTAATGAAAAACTGTTTTTT CASSLGRQTTNEKLFF
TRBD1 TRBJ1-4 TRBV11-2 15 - TGTGCCAGCAGCCAGACGACAGGGGGTACTGAAAAACTGTTTTTT CASSQTTGGTEKLFF
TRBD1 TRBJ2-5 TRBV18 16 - TGTGCCAGCTCACCACCCGGGACAGGGGGCAGAGAGACCCAGTACTTC CASSPPGTGGRETQYF
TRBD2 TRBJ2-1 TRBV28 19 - TGTGCCAGCAGATCGGTCGGTTTCGCTAGCGGGATCGCCTACAATGAGCAGTTCTTC CASRSVGFASGIAYNEQFF
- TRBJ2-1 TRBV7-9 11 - TGTGCCAGCAGCTTTCTCTCTGAGCAGTTCTTC CASSFLSEQFF
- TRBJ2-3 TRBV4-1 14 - TGCGCCAGCAGCCAAGATGGGCCTACGGATACGCAGTATTTT CASSQDGPTDTQYF
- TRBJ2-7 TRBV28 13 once TGTGCCAGCAGTTTATTAGCCGCTTACGAGCAGTACTTC CASSLLAAYEQYF
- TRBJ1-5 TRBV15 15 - TGTGCCACCAGCAGAGTTGTAGGGGGAAATCAGCCCCAGCATTTT CATSRVVGGNQPQHF
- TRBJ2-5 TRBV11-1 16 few TGTGCCAGCAGCTATAGGCAGGCGGGGATACAAGAGACCCAGTACTTC CASSYRQAGIQETQYF
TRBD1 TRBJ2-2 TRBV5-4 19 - TGTGCCAGCAGCTTGGGGGGGATCTCCGGGACAGCGAACACCGGGGAGCTGTTTTTT CASSLGGISGTANTGELFF
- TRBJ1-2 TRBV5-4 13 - TGTGCCAGCAGCTTGGCCGGGGCGGGGGGCTACACCTTC CASSLAGAGGYTF
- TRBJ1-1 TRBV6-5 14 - TGTGCCAGCAGTTACTCGCAGGAGGACACTGAAGCTTTCTTT CASSYSQEDTEAFF
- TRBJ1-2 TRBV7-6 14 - TGTGCCAGCAGCTTAGGATCACAGAACTATGGCTACACCTTC CASSLGSQNYGYTF
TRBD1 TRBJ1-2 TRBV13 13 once TGTGCCAGCAGCCTCGGACAGGTCTATGGCTACACCTTC CASSLGQVYGYTF
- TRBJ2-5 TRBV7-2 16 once TGTGCCAGCAGCTTAGAGGGGGGGATCAATCGGGAGACCCAGTACTTC CASSLEGGINRETQYF
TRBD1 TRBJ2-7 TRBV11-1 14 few TGTGCCAGCAGCTGGGACAGGGGGCGAAGGGAGCAGTACTTC CASSWDRGRREQYF
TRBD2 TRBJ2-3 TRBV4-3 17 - TGCGCCAGCAGCCAAGATGACGGACTAGCGGTAACAGATACGCAGTATTTT CASSQDDGLAVTDTQYF
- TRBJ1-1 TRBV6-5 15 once TGTGCCAGCAGGCCCTCCCCGCGGGGCGCGGGTGAAGCTTTCTTT CASRPSPRGAGEAFF
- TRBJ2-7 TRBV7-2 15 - TGTGCCAGCAGCTTAGTTACAGTCTCATACTACGAGCAGTACTTC CASSLVTVSYYEQYF
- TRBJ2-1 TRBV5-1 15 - TGCGCCAGCAGCTTATACAGCGGATCCTACAATGAGCAGTTCTTC CASSLYSGSYNEQFF
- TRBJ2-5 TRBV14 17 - TGTGCCAGCAGCCTAACCCTCTGGGCTAGCGCAAAAGAGACCCAGTACTTC CASSLTLWASAKETQYF
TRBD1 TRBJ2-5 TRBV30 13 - TGTGCCTGGACCCGACAGGGCCCGGAGACCCAGTACTTC CAWTRQGPETQYF
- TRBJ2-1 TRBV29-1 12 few TGCAGCGCCCGGGACTTTAAGGTGTCGCAGTTCTTC CSARDFKVSQFF
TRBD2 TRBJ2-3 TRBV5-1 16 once TGCGCCAGCAGCTGGGGGTTAGCGGGAGTCCCAGATACGCAGTATTTT CASSWGLAGVPDTQYF
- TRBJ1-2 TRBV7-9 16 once TGTGCCAGCAGCTTAGGAGGGGGAAGAGCTAACTATGGCTACACCTTC CASSLGGGRANYGYTF
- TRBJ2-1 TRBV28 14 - TGTGCCAGCAGTCGGGTGAGCTCCTACAATGAGCAGTTCTTC CASSRVSSYNEQFF